This entry lists 18 T cell receptor beta chains sequenced from one sample in a study of identical twins. TCRdb reanalysed the 5' RACE reads using MiXCR and keeps one entry per CDR3 protein. The data show some 900,000 distinct CDR3 sequences, approximately 13% seen once. The sample also formed part of further work on yellow fever vaccine responses in identical twins.

The sample was PBMCs. All receptors come from a woman under 30 in good health.

At least ten counts were recorded for this clonotype. The chain uses TRBV7-9 and TRBJ1-3; D may be TRBD1 (5 bases). V was cut by 8 bases and J by 0 bases, with 5 bases left in between. Germline values: CDR1 SEHNR, CDR2 FQNEAQ (reference sequence). The length of the CDR3 is 12 residues. CDR3 sequence reads: CASGTSGNTIYF. CDR3 bases: TGTGCCAGCGGGACCTCTGGAAACACCATATATTTT.

V usage is TRBV9 and J usage is TRBJ2-7; 10 nucleotides align to TRBD2. CDR3 size: 15 residues. Germline-derived CDR1 and CDR2 are SGDLS and YYNGEE. Trimming at V came to 4 bases and at J to 0 bases, leaving 4 bases not matched to a gene. The CDR3 loop is CASSTLAGASYEQYF. In nucleotides, the CDR3 is TGTGCCAGCAGCACGCTAGCGGGGGCCTCCTACGAGCAGTACTTC.

This clonotype was counted only a few times. J is TRBJ2-1 and V is TRBV5-6; D is perhaps TRBD2 (5 bases). CDR1 SGHDT and CDR2 YYEEEE come from the germline V gene. This CDR3 region has 15 residues. Trimming cost V 4 bases and J 0 bases, with 11 bases left between them. The CDR3 DNA reads TGTGCCAGCAGCAAGCGGTTAAGCTCCTACAATGAGCAGTTCTTC. Protein sequence: CASSKRLSSYNEQFF.

This clonotype was picked up a small number of times. The J gene is TRBJ1-5, the V gene TRBV7-9; a weak D match, TRBD1 (6 bases). This CDR3 comprises 13 residues. Deletions cut 4 bases from V and 5 bases from J, with 9 bases between. Germline CDR1 is SEHNR and CDR2 is FQNEAQ (reference sequence). CDR3 DNA sequence: TGTGCCAGCAGCTCGACAGGAGATCAGCCCCAGCATTTT. This gives the protein CASSSTGDQPQHF.

The V and J genes are TRBV12-3 or TRBV12-4 and TRBJ2-7; possibly TRBD1 or TRBD2 for D (5 bases each). The CDR3 runs to 13 residues. V dropped 6 bases and J dropped 7 bases, with 16 bases sitting between them. CDR3 coding DNA: TGTGCCAGCAGATCGGGACCCTCGGGAGAGCAGTACTTC. Amino acids: CASRSGPSGEQYF.

The chain joins TRBV6-4 to TRBJ2-1, with no clear D. V dropped 5 bases and J dropped 7 bases, with 21 bases sitting between them. The CDR3 contains 16 residues. Germline values: CDR1 MRHNA, CDR2 SNTAGT. CDR3: CASSPSTIVRPNEQFF. CDR3 bases: TGTGCCAGCAGTCCCTCGACGATCGTCAGGCCGAATGAGCAGTTCTTC.

This clonotype showed up many times. DNA for the CDR3: TGTGCCAGCAGTTTACAGGGGGCGGAAAAACTGTTTTTT. Its translation: CASSLQGAEKLFF. The rearrangement links TRBV27 to TRBJ1-4; 8 positions match TRBD1. Trimming removed 2 bases from V and 8 bases from J; junction bases left unmatched: 1. This CDR3 region has 13 residues. The germline V gene encodes CDR1 MNHEY and CDR2 SMNVEV (reference sequence). The full variable domain, in which reference TRBV27 and TRBJ1-4 provide the parts outside the CDR3, is EAQVTQNPRYLITVTGKKLTVTCSQNMNHEYMSWYRQDPGLGLRQIYYSMNVEVTDKGDVPEGYKVSRKEKRNFPLILESPSPNQTSLYFCASSLQGAEKLFFGSGTQLSVL.

The table lists this clonotype with many counts. J is TRBJ2-6 and V is TRBV19; 10 positions match TRBD1. CDR3 size: 17 residues. V shed 3 bases and J 2 bases; nucleotides not matched to a gene: 4. CDR1 and CDR2 from the germline V gene are LNHDA and SQIVND (reference sequence). CDR3 nucleotides: TGTGCCAGTAGTATTGGACAGGGGGAAGCTGGGGCCAACGTCCTGACTTTC. Its translation is CASSIGQGEAGANVLTF. Looking up the rest from reference TRBV19 and TRBJ2-6 gives the full variable domain: DGGITQSPKYLFRKEGQNVTLSCEQNLNHDAMYWYRQDPGQGLRLIYYSQIVNDFQKGDIAEGYSVSREKKESFPLTVTSAQKNPTAFYLCASSIGQGEAGANVLTFGAGSRLTVL.

This clonotype was counted a few times. This rearrangement joins TRBV27 to TRBJ2-1, with D possibly called TRBD1 or TRBD2 (5 bases each). CDR1 is MNHEY, CDR2 SMNVEV, per germline (reference sequence). Deletions cut 6 bases from V and 5 bases from J, with 11 bases between. CDR3 size: 13 residues. CDR3 in amino acids: CASSGATHNEQFF. The CDR3 DNA sequence: TGTGCCAGCAGCGGGGCAACCCACAATGAGCAGTTCTTC.

At least ten counts were recorded for this clonotype. One end of the junction varies from germline; a read error may be responsible. The chain employs TRBV5-1 and TRBJ2-3; D possibly corresponds to TRBD2 (6 bases). Germline V gene lookup returns CDR1 SGHRS and CDR2 YFSETQ. This CDR3 has 14 amino acids. The CDR3 DNA reads TGTGCCAGCAGCTTAGCTAGCGGCACAGATACGCAGTATTTT. It specifies CASSLASGTDTQYF.

This clonotype was observed many times. This chain links TRBV5-1 with TRBJ2-1; D perhaps matches TRBD1 (6 bases). With 5 bases removed from V and 0 bases from J, the gap between germline ends came to 12 bases. The CDR3 totals 15 residues. Germline loops: CDR1 SGHRS, CDR2 YFSETQ. The CDR3 DNA reads TGCGCCAGCAGTTCCAGGGACAACTCCTACAATGAGCAGTTCTTC. Translated: CASSSRDNSYNEQFF.

The chain recombines TRBV6-5 with TRBJ1-2; 8 bases align to TRBD1. This CDR3 is built from 14 residues. Germline CDR1 reads MNHEY; CDR2 reads SVGAGI. Losses at the gene ends were 4 bases for V and 10 bases for J; bases not matched to a gene: 11. The CDR3 coding sequence is TGTGCCAGCAGTTCCCAAGTTGACAGGGGCCCCTACACCTTC. Translated, it gives CASSSQVDRGPYTF.

This clonotype was found a few times. The chain is built from TRBV28 and TRBJ2-7, with no clear D. The length of the CDR3 is 15 residues. Germline V gene lookup returns CDR1 MDHEN and CDR2 SYDVKM. Trimming removed 3 bases from V and 0 bases from J, with 12 bases in between. The CDR3: CASSFLGPDSYEQYF. In DNA form, the CDR3 reads TGTGCCAGCAGTTTTTTAGGGCCCGACTCCTACGAGCAGTACTTC.

The count of this clonotype is one. The junction does not match germline at one end; this may be a read error. The rearrangement uses TRBV13 and TRBJ2-2; TRBD2 might be the D (5 bases). CDR1 is PRHDT and CDR2 is FYEKMQ in the germline V gene (reference sequence). The CDR3 is 14 amino acids. The DNA of the CDR3 is TGTGCCAGCAGCCTCGTTGGGAACACCGGGGAGCTGTCTTTT. This translates into CASSLVGNTGELSF.

This clonotype came up many times. The chain uses TRBV3-1 and TRBJ1-3; no firm D call. The V end lost 4 bases, the J end lost 0 bases, and 4 bases lay between the germline ends. This CDR3 contains 13 residues. Germline V gene lookup returns CDR1 LGHDT and CDR2 YNNKEL (reference sequence). The CDR3 reads CASSPYSGNTIYF. CDR3 DNA: TGTGCCAGCAGCCCCTACTCTGGAAACACCATATATTTT.

The chain links TRBV14 to TRBJ2-7; TRBD1 agrees at 9 bases. The CDR3 sequence is 15 residues long. Germline V gives CDR1 SGHDN, CDR2 FVKESK. The ends lost 4 bases at V and 5 bases at J; junction bases unmatched: 9. The CDR3 here is CASSPRTGVSHEQYF. CDR3 DNA: TGTGCCAGCAGCCCCAGGACAGGGGTGTCTCACGAGCAGTACTTC.

This clonotype turned up a few times. The chain carries TRBV6-5 and TRBJ1-2; 7 bases are a match to TRBD1. The V gene's germline CDR1 is MNHEY and CDR2 SVGAGI. This CDR3 region has 13 residues. Trimming removed 2 bases from V and 8 bases from J; junction bases left unmatched: 5. The CDR3: CASSYGSGGGYTF. CDR3 sequence (DNA): TGTGCCAGCAGTTACGGGTCAGGGGGAGGCTACACCTTC.

The chain joins TRBV29-1 to TRBJ2-1; 8 bases map to TRBD2. Unmatched junction bases numbered 10, after V lost 4 bases and J lost 5 bases. CDR1 is SQVTM and CDR2 is ANQGSEA in the germline V gene. The CDR3 is 15 amino acids. CDR3 residues: CSVVGSGVLNNEQFF. DNA for the CDR3: TGCAGCGTTGTAGGTAGCGGGGTTCTTAACAATGAGCAGTTCTTC.